This T cell receptor beta chain was recorded in a study of T cells in Graves' hyperthyroidism and ophthalmopathy. From RNA transcripts, TCR beta CDR3 regions were amplified. A set of HTBI primers served as the primers for a first-round RT-PCR of the TCR CDR3. TCRdb re-called the multiplex PCR reads through MiXCR, storing one row per CDR3 protein. Here the sample spans some 490,000 distinct CDR3 sequences, about 22% being singletons. There are many counts of this clonotype. The germline CDR1 and CDR2 sequences are LGHDT and YNNKEL (reference sequence). V shed 4 bases and J 9 bases; nucleotides not matched to a gene: 10. The CDR3 extends over 16 amino acids. Diagnoses were established using clinical symptoms, serum thyroxine and TRAb, thyroid ultrasound and orbital computed tomography.

The origin of this receptor is a woman in her sixties or seventies with Graves' ophthalmopathy. This chain connects TRBV3-1 to TRBJ2-1; 12 nucleotides align to TRBD2. Sequencing was done on a sample of blood. The CDR3: CASSLGLAGLGGEQFF. The CDR3 DNA reads as TGTGCCAGCAGCCTCGGACTAGCGGGGCTGGGGGGTGAGCAGTTCTTC.